This is a list of T cell receptor beta chains from one sample in a study of T cells in localized non-small cell lung cancer. Clones were sequenced by immunoSEQ multiplex PCR, and TCRdb holds only the in-frame ones, with some missing. The sample yields approximately 34,000 clones, roughly 93% seen once. The sample here was peripheral blood, taken before any cancer treatment. The receptors come from a female donor of 60 years or more with stage I lung adenocarcinoma. Each CDR3 is given with its conserved first and last residue. D genes are given only for firm matches. Size is omitted from some rows. Given values are once, few, many or a class for expanded clones.

size,J,V,D,DNA,CDR3
few,TRBJ1-5,TRBV19,NA,TGTGCCAGTTGGGGAGCTGGGACATCACCTAATCAGCCCCAGCATTTT,CASWGAGTSPNQPQHF
NA,TRBJ1-1,TRBV7-9,TRBD1,TGTGCCAGCAGGTTGCCCGGGACAGGGTCCACGGACACTGAAGCTTTCTTT,CASRLPGTGSTDTEAFF
NA,TRBJ2-1,TRBV9,NA,TGTGCCAGCAGCGCGGGCCCCCCCAATGAGCAGTTCTTC,CASSAGPPNEQFF
NA,TRBJ1-2,TRBV10-3,NA,TGTGCCATCAGTGAAGGTGGTAACTATGGCTACACCTTC,CAISEGGNYGYTF
NA,TRBJ1-2,TRBV30,NA,TGTGCCTGGAGTGTACGTCGGGCTAACTATGGCTACACCTTC,CAWSVRRANYGYTF
NA,TRBJ2-1,TRBV2,NA,TGTGCCAGCCGTCAGGGCATGGGTGAGCAGTTCTTC,CASRQGMGEQFF
NA,TRBJ1-1,TRBV5-1,NA,TGCGCCAGCAGCTTGCAGGGGATGAACACTGAAGCTTTCTTT,CASSLQGMNTEAFF
NA,TRBJ2-1,TRBV4-1,TRBD2,TGCGCCAGCAGCCCCGGGACTAGCGGGAACTACAATGAGCAGTTCTTC,CASSPGTSGNYNEQFF
NA,TRBJ2-1,TRBV7-7,NA,TGTGCCAGCAGCCCAGGAGCGCTAAATGAGCAGTTCTTC,CASSPGALNEQFF
NA,TRBJ1-1,TRBV10-2,NA,TGCGCCAGCAGTGGCAGCCCCAACACTGAAGCTTTCTTT,CASSGSPNTEAFF
NA,TRBJ2-2,TRBV2,NA,TGTGCCAGCAGCCGCGAAACAGACACCGGGGAGCTGTTTTTT,CASSRETDTGELFF
once,TRBJ2-1,TRBV7-9,TRBD2,TGTGCCAGCGGGGCTGGACTAGCGAGAACCAATGAGCAGTTCTTC,CASGAGLARTNEQFF
NA,TRBJ2-1,TRBV7-6,TRBD1,TGTGCCAGCAGCTTAGTGGGGGACAGATACTACAATGAGCAGTTCTTC,CASSLVGDRYYNEQFF
NA,TRBJ1-2,TRBV30,TRBD1,TGTGCCTGGGGGACAGGGTCCTATGGCTACACCTTC,CAWGTGSYGYTF
NA,TRBJ2-1,TRBV19,NA,TGTGCCAGTAGTATGTGGATAGGTGGCAATGAGCAGTTCTTC,CASSMWIGGNEQFF
NA,TRBJ2-3,TRBV7-9,NA,TGTGCCACCACGAATTTGGCTGGGTTGACACGGGGCACAGATACGCAGTATTTT,CATTNLAGLTRGTDTQYF
NA,TRBJ1-2,TRBV11-1,NA,TGTGCCAGCAGCTTAGTTCCAGACTATGGCTACACCTTC,CASSLVPDYGYTF